Sequencing of this T cell receptor (beta chain) was carried out in a study of tumor-infiltrating lymphocytes in primary liver carcinoma. The wider study: Recorded tumor stage was T1-T3 N0M0, with diameters of roughly 4.2 to 10 cm. Study conclusions and caveats: Lesser overlap characterized tumor-adjacent and tumor-blood pairs relative to tumor region pairs.

Total RNA amounting to around 450 ng was the source from which TCR beta cDNA was made with a constant-region primer. Generation of the TCR beta libraries relied on three nested multiplex PCR rounds using slightly modified ARM-PCR. Each CDR3 protein is one row after TCRdb ran MiXCR on the multiplex PCR reads. Of around 190,000 distinct CDR3 sequences in the sample, around 85% were seen once. As concerns this clonotype: Antigen unknown.

Unsorted bulk tissue of roughly 18-32 mg yielded co-extracted RNA and DNA. Chronic HBV infection, which was untreated, was present in the patients. Five discrete regions of every tumor underwent sampling. This receptor was obtained from a man aged 40-49 years with primary liver carcinoma and hepatitis B virus infection. Sequenced input: tumor tissue from primary liver carcinoma.

The CDR3 nucleotides read TGCGCCAGCAGTACTAGCGGGAGGGCCGGTGATGAGCAGTTCTTC. Translation: CASSTSGRAGDEQFF. The chain uses TRBV5-1 and TRBJ2-1, with TRBD2 matching 13 bases. Germline CDR1 reads SGHRS; CDR2 reads YFSETQ. V was clipped by 5 bases and J by 8 bases; unmatched bases: 7. CDR3 length equals 15 residues.